Listed below are T cell receptor beta chains from one sample, sequenced in a study of blood T cell repertoires in COVID-19. Profiled with immunoSEQ multiplex PCR; TCRdb holds only in-frame clones, not every one. The sample consists of fewer than 400,000 clones, 85% of them appearing once. The sample was PBMCs or T cells enriched from blood (not recorded which). The receptors originated from a woman aged 30 to 39 who had been exposed to COVID-19. Each CDR3 is given with its conserved first and last residue. A D gene is named only where the DNA matches it firmly. Rows may omit the clone size; those that give it use once, few, many or a size class.

j_call v_call clone_size d_call cdr3_aa cdr3_nt
TRBJ1-4 TRBV5-5 - - CASSLMKVSRGEKLFF TGTGCCAGCAGCTTGATGAAAGTCTCCCGGGGTGAAAAACTGTTTTTT
TRBJ1-5 TRBV7-2 once - CASSALGSSNQPQHF TGTGCCAGCAGCGCCCTAGGGAGTAGCAATCAGCCCCAGCATTTT
TRBJ2-7 TRBV7-9 few - CASSPLGGGFIYEQYF TGTGCCAGCAGCCCACTCGGCGGAGGGTTTATCTACGAGCAGTACTTC
TRBJ1-5 TRBV4-3 - TRBD1 CASSQELGQINQPQHF TGCGCCAGCAGCCAAGAATTGGGACAGATTAATCAGCCCCAGCATTTT
TRBJ2-4 TRBV7-9 - - CASSFPGPHLPNIQYF TGTGCCAGCAGCTTCCCAGGGCCGCACCTCCCAAACATTCAGTACTTC
TRBJ1-2 TRBV5-4 few TRBD1 CASSLPGQGANGYTF TGTGCCAGCAGCTTACCGGGACAGGGGGCGAATGGCTACACCTTC
TRBJ2-1 TRBV5-4 - TRBD1 CASSLGTGGYNEQFF TGTGCCAGCAGCTTGGGTACAGGGGGCTACAATGAGCAGTTCTTC
TRBJ2-7 TRBV11-3 - TRBD2 CASSGRVAGRGDEQYF TGTGCCAGCAGCGGAAGAGTAGCGGGGAGGGGCGACGAGCAGTACTTC
TRBJ1-3 TRBV4-1 - - CASSPTSGNTIYF TGCGCCAGCAGCCCTACTTCGGGAAACACCATATATTTT
TRBJ2-1 TRBV7-2 - - CASSLGAGTYNEQFF TGTGCCAGCAGCTTAGGGGCGGGAACCTACAATGAGCAGTTCTTC
TRBJ2-3 TRBV6-5 - TRBD2 CASTVTSGRTDTQYF TGTGCCAGCACCGTAACTAGCGGGAGAACAGATACGCAGTATTTT
TRBJ1-5 TRBV3-1/TRBV3-2 - - CASSQDPRAGQPQHF TGTGCCAGCAGCCAAGATCCTCGTGCGGGGCAGCCCCAGCATTTT
TRBJ2-3 TRBV19 - TRBD1 CASSTQGARRSDTQYF TGTGCCAGCAGCACACAGGGGGCGAGGCGATCAGATACGCAGTATTTT
TRBJ2-5 TRBV30 - - CAWSLTGFQETQYF TGTGCCTGGAGCCTTACCGGTTTCCAAGAGACCCAGTACTTC
TRBJ2-1 TRBV5-3 - TRBD2 CARSFRDYYNEQFF TGTGCCAGAAGCTTCCGGGACTACTACAATGAGCAGTTCTTC
TRBJ1-2 TRBV6-5 - - CASSYSTGGIPYGYTF TGTGCCAGCAGTTACTCTACCGGGGGGATACCCTATGGCTACACCTTC
TRBJ2-7 TRBV11-2 - TRBD1 CAINPGGVSREQYF TGTGCCATCAATCCAGGGGGCGTTAGTCGCGAGCAGTACTTC
TRBJ2-2 TRBV24-1 - - CATRGQGSPGELFF TGTGCCACTCGCGGCCAGGGCAGCCCCGGGGAGCTGTTTTTT
TRBJ1-5 TRBV30 - - CAWSALQGSEPQHF TGTGCCTGGAGTGCTTTACAGGGTTCGGAGCCCCAGCATTTT
TRBJ1-6 TRBV19 - - CATSGTTNSPLHF TGTGCCACCAGTGGTACAACCAATTCACCCCTCCACTTT
TRBJ2-7 TRBV10-3 - TRBD1 CAISGGGQGINEQYF TGTGCCATCAGTGGGGGGGGACAGGGAATAAACGAGCAGTACTTC
TRBJ1-2 TRBV7-9 - - CASSLDEGANYGYTF TGTGCCAGCAGCTTAGACGAAGGGGCTAACTATGGCTACACCTTC
TRBJ2-1 TRBV2 - TRBD2 CASSPLSGRLPEEQFF TGTGCCAGCAGTCCCCTTAGCGGGAGGCTCCCTGAGGAGCAGTTCTTC
TRBJ2-3 TRBV18 - - CASSPLERTDTQYF TGTGCCAGCTCACCATTAGAGCGAACAGATACGCAGTATTTT
TRBJ1-2 TRBV19 - TRBD1 CASETGERGYGYTF TGTGCCAGCGAGACAGGGGAAAGGGGCTATGGCTACACCTTC
TRBJ1-2 TRBV4-2 once TRBD1 CASSQDTGGSIGYTF TGTGCCAGCAGCCAGGACACAGGGGGCTCGATCGGCTACACCTTC
TRBJ2-1 TRBV30 - - CAWSLLADKQFF TGTGCCTGGAGTTTACTAGCCGATAAGCAGTTCTTC
TRBJ1-3 TRBV9 once TRBD1 CASSVGDSHSGNTIYF TGTGCCAGCAGCGTAGGGGACAGCCACTCTGGAAACACCATATATTTT
TRBJ2-7 TRBV7-9 - - CASSAQDREQYF TGTGCCAGCAGCGCGCAAGATCGCGAGCAGTACTTC
TRBJ1-2 TRBV30 - - CAWSVQGSGGYTF TGTGCCTGGAGTGTGCAGGGGAGTGGTGGCTACACCTTC
TRBJ2-7 TRBV11-2 - TRBD1 CASSLVGTGVSYEQYF TGTGCCAGCAGCTTAGTTGGGACAGGCGTCTCCTACGAGCAGTACTTC
TRBJ2-5 TRBV19 - TRBD2 CASSTLPSGRFQETQYF TGTGCCAGTAGTACCCTCCCCAGCGGGAGGTTTCAGGAGACCCAGTACTTC
TRBJ1-2 TRBV28 - TRBD1 CAIYMDREANGYTF TGTGCCATTTATATGGACAGGGAGGCGAATGGCTACACCTTC
TRBJ2-3 TRBV9 - TRBD2 CASKGGGAGTDTQYF TGTGCCAGCAAAGGCGGGGGGGCCGGCACAGATACGCAGTATTTT
TRBJ2-1 TRBV2 few - CASSVLHNEQFF TGTGCCAGCAGTGTCCTCCACAATGAGCAGTTCTTC
TRBJ1-1 TRBV7-8 - TRBD1 CASSFSGQVFYTEAFF TGTGCCAGCAGCTTCTCGGGACAGGTCTTTTACACTGAAGCTTTCTTT
TRBJ1-2 TRBV19 - TRBD1 CASKPDRGNYYGYTF TGTGCCAGTAAGCCAGACAGGGGGAATTACTATGGCTACACCTTC
TRBJ1-1 TRBV4-1 - - CASSQVTGRNTEAFF TGCGCCAGCAGCCAAGTAACGGGTCGGAACACTGAAGCTTTCTTT
TRBJ1-4 TRBV7-9 - - CASSLAGAVGEKLFF TGTGCCAGCAGCTTAGCAGGGGCCGTCGGTGAAAAACTGTTTTTT
TRBJ1-6 TRBV7-2 - - CASSLVLGGGSGSPLHF TGTGCCAGCAGCTTAGTACTTGGCGGAGGTTCGGGATCACCCCTCCACTTT
TRBJ1-2 TRBV7-9 - TRBD1 CASSKAGGYYGYTF TGTGCCAGCAGTAAGGCAGGGGGTTACTATGGCTACACCTTC
TRBJ2-5 TRBV24-1 - - CATSDAAGKSETQYF TGTGCCACCAGTGACGCCGCAGGGAAGAGTGAGACCCAGTACTTC
TRBJ1-1 TRBV4-2 many - CASSQGPQRNTEAFF TGTGCCAGCAGCCAAGGGCCCCAACGGAACACTGAAGCTTTCTTT
TRBJ1-3 TRBV5-6 few - CASSLKLRNTIYF TGTGCCAGCAGCTTGAAGCTGAGAAACACCATATATTTT
TRBJ2-7 TRBV28 - - CASSFETRAYEQYF TGTGCCAGCAGTTTTGAAACGAGGGCATACGAGCAGTACTTC
TRBJ1-1 TRBV14 - TRBD1 CASSLKGTGFIGEAFF TGTGCCAGCAGCCTTAAAGGGACAGGGTTTATTGGTGAAGCTTTCTTT
TRBJ1-2 TRBV18 - TRBD1 CASSPREQGSLGYGYTF TGTGCCAGCTCACCTAGGGAACAGGGGTCCCTTGGCTATGGCTACACCTTC
TRBJ2-5 TRBV29-1 few TRBD1 CSVSKQGTLGTQYF TGCAGCGTTAGCAAACAGGGGACACTAGGGACCCAGTACTTC
TRBJ2-1 TRBV19 - TRBD2 CASRTRSGRGSGNEQFF TGTGCCAGTAGAACGCGGAGCGGGAGGGGGTCGGGCAATGAGCAGTTCTTC
TRBJ2-1 TRBV18 - - CASSPQSGAGINEQFF TGTGCCAGCTCACCACAGTCGGGAGCGGGCATCAATGAGCAGTTCTTC
TRBJ2-7 TRBV19 - - CASSIRRGEQYF TGTGCCAGTAGTATCCGAAGGGGCGAGCAGTACTTC